The TCR beta chain described here comes from a study of T cells after yellow fever vaccination. Study results and caveats: The study re-detected most primary-vaccination clones after the booster (approximately 97% CD4, approximately 88% CD8).

This clonotype occurred many times. Its antigen is as yet unknown. TCRdb analysed the 5' RACE reads with MiXCR anew, one entry per CDR3 protein. The repertoire includes approximately 510,000 distinct CDR3 sequences, just over 20% of them detected once, and 16% sits in the top ten. Trimming cost V 2 bases and J 5 bases; bases outside gene matches: 12. Germline assignment: CDR1 SGHRS and CDR2 YFSETQ. This CDR3 has 16 residues. Sequencing was performed on PBMCs, taken less than 25 days after the first yellow fever vaccination. The chain is built from TRBV5-1 and TRBJ1-2; 7 nucleotides match TRBD1. The origin of this receptor is a man between 18 and 29 years old who received the YFV17D yellow fever vaccine. The CDR3 reads CASSFLAGQDSYGYTF. The CDR3 region has the DNA TGCGCCAGCAGCTTCCTCGCCGGACAGGATTCTTATGGCTACACCTTC.